This T cell receptor beta chain is from a study of Ad26.COV2.S vaccination and SARS-CoV-2 variants. At the level of the study: The donor participated in the COV1001 trial, in its Ad26.COV2.S arm.

Treatment of the sample: approximately 18 received Ad26.COV2.S at low or high dose, single or two shots; 5 received placebo; per-sample allocation not given. Collection of samples fell on day 63 after the first vaccine or placebo injection. Within Boston, the person who donated was an adult of 18-55 years. As its vector, the vaccine had Ad26, which expressed Wuhan-strain SARS-CoV-2 spike. The repertoire was sequenced with immunoSEQ multiplex PCR; TCRdb's copy has only in-frame clones and lacks some. The sample contains over 200,000 clones, over 75% of which appear only once. This clone showed up just a few times. The CDR3 contains 15 residues. Germline CDR1 is SGHTA and CDR2 is FQGNSA. V was shortened by 6 bases and J by 0 bases, with 12 bases between the two germline ends.

The source of this sequence is a person aged 18-60 years who received the Ad26.COV2.S COVID-19 vaccine or a placebo. The specimen was peripheral blood, collected in a trial of Ad26.COV2.S vaccine versus placebo. The chain recombines TRBV7-2 with TRBJ1-3; D may be TRBD1 (5 bases). Here the CDR3 DNA reads TGTGCCAGCAGGTCACAGGTGTTCTCTGGAAACACCATATATTTT. Protein product: CASRSQVFSGNTIYF.